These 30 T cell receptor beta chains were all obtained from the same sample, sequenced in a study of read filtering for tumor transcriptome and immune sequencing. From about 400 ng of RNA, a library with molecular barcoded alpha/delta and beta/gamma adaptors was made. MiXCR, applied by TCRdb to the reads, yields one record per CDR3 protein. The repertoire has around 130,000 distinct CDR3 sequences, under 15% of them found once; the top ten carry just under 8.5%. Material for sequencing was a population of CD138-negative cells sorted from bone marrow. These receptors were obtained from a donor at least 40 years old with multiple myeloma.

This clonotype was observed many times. The CDR3 sequence: CASSEYFEKLFF. Written as DNA, the CDR3 is TGTGCCAGCAGTGAATATTTTGAAAAACTGTTTTTT. The chain carries TRBV25-1 and TRBJ1-4; D is ambiguous. The V gene's germline CDR1 is MGHDK and CDR2 SYGVNS. The V gene lost 0 bases and the J gene lost 7 bases, with 3 bases spanning the gap. The CDR3 has 12 amino acids.

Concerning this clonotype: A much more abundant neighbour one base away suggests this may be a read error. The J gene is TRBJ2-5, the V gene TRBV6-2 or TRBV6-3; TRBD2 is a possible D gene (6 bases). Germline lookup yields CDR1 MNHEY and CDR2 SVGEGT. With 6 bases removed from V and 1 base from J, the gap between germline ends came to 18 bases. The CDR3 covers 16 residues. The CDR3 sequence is CASSYNQEGPQETQYF. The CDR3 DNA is TGTGCCAGCAGCTACAACCAGGAGGGGCCCCAAGAGACCCAGTACTTC.

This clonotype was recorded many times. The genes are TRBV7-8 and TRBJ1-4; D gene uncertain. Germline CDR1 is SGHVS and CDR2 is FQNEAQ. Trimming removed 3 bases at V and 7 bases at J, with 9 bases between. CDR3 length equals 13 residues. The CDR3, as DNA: TGTGCCAGCAGCTTGGGGTTGGGTGAAAAACTGTTTTTT. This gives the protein CASSLGLGEKLFF.

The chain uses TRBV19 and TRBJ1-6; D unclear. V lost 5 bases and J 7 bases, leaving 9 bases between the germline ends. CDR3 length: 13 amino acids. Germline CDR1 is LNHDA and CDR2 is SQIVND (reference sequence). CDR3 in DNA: TGTGCCAGTAGTTCCTATGAAAATTCACCCCTCCACTTT. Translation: CASSSYENSPLHF.

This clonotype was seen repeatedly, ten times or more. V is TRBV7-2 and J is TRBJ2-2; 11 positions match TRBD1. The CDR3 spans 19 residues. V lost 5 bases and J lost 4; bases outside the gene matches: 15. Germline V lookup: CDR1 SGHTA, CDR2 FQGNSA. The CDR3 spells CASSPIGTRTGGITGELFF. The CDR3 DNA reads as TGTGCCAGCAGCCCTATCGGGACGCGGACAGGGGGCATCACCGGGGAGCTGTTTTTT. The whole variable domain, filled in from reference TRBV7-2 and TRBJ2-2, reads GAGVSQSPSNKVTEKGKDVELRCDPISGHTALYWYRQSLGQGLEFLIYFQGNSAPDKSGLPSDRFSAERTGGSVSTLTIQRTQQEDSAVYLCASSPIGTRTGGITGELFFGEGSRLTVL.

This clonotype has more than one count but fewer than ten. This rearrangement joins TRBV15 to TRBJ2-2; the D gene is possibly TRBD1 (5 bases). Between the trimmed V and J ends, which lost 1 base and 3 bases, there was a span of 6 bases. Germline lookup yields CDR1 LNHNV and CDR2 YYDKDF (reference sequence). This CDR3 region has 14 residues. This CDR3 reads CATSRARDTGELFF. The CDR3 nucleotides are TGTGCCACCAGCAGAGCCAGGGACACCGGGGAGCTGTTTTTT. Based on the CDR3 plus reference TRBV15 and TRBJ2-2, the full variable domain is DAMVIQNPRYQVTQFGKPVTLSCSQTLNHNVMYWYQQKSSQAPKLLFHYYDKDFNNEADTPDNFQSRRPNTSFCFLDIRSPGLGDTAMYLCATSRARDTGELFFGEGSRLTVL.

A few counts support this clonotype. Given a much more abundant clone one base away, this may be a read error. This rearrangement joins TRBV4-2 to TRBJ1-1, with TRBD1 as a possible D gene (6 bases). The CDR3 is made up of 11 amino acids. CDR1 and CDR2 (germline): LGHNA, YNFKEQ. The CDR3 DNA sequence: TGTGCCAGCAGCCAAAGGACAGAAGCTCTCTTT. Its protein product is CASSQRTEALF.

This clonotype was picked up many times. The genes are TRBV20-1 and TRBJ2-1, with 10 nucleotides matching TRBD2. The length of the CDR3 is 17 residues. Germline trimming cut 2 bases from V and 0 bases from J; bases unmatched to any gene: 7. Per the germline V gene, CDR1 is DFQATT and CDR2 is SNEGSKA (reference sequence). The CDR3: CSARILAGASSYNEQFF. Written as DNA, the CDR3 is TGCAGTGCTAGAATCCTAGCGGGGGCCTCCTCCTACAATGAGCAGTTCTTC.

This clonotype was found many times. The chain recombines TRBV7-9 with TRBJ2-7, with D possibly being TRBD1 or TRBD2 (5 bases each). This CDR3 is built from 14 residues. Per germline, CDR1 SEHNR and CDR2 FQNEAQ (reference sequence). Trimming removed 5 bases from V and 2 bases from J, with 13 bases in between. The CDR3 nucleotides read TGTGCCAGCAGCCGGGATTGGGGGACCTACGAGCAGTACTTC. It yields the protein CASSRDWGTYEQYF.

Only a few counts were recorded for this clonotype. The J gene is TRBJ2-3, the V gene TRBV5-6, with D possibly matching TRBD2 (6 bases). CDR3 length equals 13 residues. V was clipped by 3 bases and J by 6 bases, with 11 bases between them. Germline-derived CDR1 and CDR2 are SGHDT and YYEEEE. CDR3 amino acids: CASSWGLMDTQYF. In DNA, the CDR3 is TGTGCCAGCAGCTGGGGACTGATGGATACGCAGTATTTT.

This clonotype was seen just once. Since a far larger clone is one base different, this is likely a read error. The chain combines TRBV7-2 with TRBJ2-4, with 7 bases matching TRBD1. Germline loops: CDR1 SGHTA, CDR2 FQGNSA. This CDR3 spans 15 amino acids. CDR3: CASSIARGPLNIQYF. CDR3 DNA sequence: TGTGCCAGCAGCATAGCTAGGGGGCCTTTGAACATTCAGTACTTC.

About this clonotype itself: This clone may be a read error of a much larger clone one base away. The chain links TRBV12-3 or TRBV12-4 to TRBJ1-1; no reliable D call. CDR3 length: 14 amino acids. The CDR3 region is CTSSTGEIRPEAFF. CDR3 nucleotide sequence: TGTACCAGCAGTACCGGTGAGATTCGTCCTGAAGCTTTCTTT.

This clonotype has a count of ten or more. In nucleotides, the CDR3 is TGTGCCAGCAGCTTGACTAGCGGGAGTACAGATACGCAGTATTTT. Translation gives CASSLTSGSTDTQYF. The rearrangement joins TRBV11-3 to TRBJ2-3, with TRBD2 matching 12 bases. This CDR3 is built from 15 residues. The junction had 1 base not matched to a gene; V was cut back by 3 bases and J by 3 bases. Germline V gene data show CDR1 as SGHNT and CDR2 as YENEEA.

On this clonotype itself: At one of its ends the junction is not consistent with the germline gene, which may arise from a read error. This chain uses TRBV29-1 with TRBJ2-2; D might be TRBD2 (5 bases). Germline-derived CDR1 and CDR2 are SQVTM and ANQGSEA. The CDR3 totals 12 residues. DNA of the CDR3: TGCAGCGTATCGTGGCACACCGGGGAACTGTTTTTT. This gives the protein CSVSWHTGELFF.

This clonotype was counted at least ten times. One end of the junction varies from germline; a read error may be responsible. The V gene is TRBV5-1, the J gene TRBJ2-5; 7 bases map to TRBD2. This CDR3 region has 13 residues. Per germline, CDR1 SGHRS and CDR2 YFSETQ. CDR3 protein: CASSLSGGETQYF. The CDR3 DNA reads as TGTGCCAGCAGCCTTTCGGGGGGAGAGACCCAGTACTTC.

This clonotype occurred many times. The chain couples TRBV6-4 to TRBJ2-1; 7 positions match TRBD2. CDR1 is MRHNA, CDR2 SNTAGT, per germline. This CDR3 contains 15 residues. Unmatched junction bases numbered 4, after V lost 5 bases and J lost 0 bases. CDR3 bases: TGTGCCAGCAGTTCGCTAGCGGCCTCCTACAATGAGCAGTTCTTC. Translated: CASSSLAASYNEQFF.

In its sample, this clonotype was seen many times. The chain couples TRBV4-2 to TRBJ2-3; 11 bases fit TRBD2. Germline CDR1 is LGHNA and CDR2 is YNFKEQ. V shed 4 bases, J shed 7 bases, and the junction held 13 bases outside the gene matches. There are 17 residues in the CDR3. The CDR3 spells CASSPVSLAGGGNTQYF. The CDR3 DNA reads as TGTGCCAGCAGCCCCGTGTCTTTAGCGGGAGGGGGTAATACGCAGTATTTT.

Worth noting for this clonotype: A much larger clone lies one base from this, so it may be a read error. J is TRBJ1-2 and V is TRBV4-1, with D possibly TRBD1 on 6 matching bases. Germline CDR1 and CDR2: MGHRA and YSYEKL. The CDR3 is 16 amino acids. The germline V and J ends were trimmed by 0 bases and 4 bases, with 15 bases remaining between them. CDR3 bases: TGCGCCAGCAGCCAAGATCGTAACAGGGTAGGCTATGGCTACACCTTC. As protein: CASSQDRNRVGYGYTF.

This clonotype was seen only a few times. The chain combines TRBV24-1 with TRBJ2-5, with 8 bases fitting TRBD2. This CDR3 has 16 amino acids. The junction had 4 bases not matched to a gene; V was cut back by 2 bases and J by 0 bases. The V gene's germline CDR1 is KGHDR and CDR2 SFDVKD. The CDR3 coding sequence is TGTGCCACCAGTGATTCGGTAGCGGGACACCAAGAGACCCAGTACTTC. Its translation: CATSDSVAGHQETQYF.

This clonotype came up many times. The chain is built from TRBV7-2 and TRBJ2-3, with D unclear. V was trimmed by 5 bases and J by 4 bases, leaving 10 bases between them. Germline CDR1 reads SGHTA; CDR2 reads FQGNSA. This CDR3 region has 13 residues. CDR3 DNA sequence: TGTGCCAGCAGCCTATCTAGGGCAGATACGCAGTATTTT. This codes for CASSLSRADTQYF.

The CDR3 sequence is CASGSGTSVQETQYF. In DNA form, the CDR3 reads TGTGCCAGCGGTTCCGGGACTAGCGTGCAAGAGACCCAGTACTTC. V usage is TRBV6-2 or TRBV6-3 and J usage is TRBJ2-5; 10 bases match TRBD2. The ends lost 8 bases at V and 2 bases at J; junction bases unmatched: 8. This CDR3 is 15 amino acids long. Germline CDR1 reads MNHEY; CDR2 reads SVGEGT.

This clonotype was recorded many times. DNA for the CDR3: TGTGCCAGCCAGGGGATAAGGTACTACGAGCAGTACTTC. Its protein is CASQGIRYYEQYF. The J gene is TRBJ2-7, the V gene TRBV6-1; a weak D match, TRBD1 (6 bases). CDR1 is MNHNS and CDR2 is SASEGT in the germline V gene. V was trimmed by 8 bases and J by 3 bases, leaving 14 bases between them. This CDR3 comprises 13 residues.

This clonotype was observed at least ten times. The CDR3 loop is CASSDPGFYEQYF. DNA of the CDR3: TGTGCCAGCAGTGACCCAGGCTTCTACGAGCAGTACTTC. The rearrangement uses TRBV2 and TRBJ2-7; D unclear. CDR1 SNHLY and CDR2 FYNNEI come from the germline V gene. V was shortened by 3 bases and J by 3 bases, with 9 bases between the two germline ends. The CDR3 spans 13 residues.

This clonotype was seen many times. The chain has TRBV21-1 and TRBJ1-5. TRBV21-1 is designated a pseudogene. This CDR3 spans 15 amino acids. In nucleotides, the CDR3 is TGTGCCAGCAGCAAAGAATACAGACGGATTCAGCCCCAGCATTTT. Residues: CASSKEYRRIQPQHF.

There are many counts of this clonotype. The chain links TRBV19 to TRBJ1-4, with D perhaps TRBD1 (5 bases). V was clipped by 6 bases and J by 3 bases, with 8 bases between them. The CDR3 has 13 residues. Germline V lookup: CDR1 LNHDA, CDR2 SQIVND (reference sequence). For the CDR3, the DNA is TGTGCCAGTAGAGGGGTACCTAATGAAAAACTGTTTTTT. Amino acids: CASRGVPNEKLFF. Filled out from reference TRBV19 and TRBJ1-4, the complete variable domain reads DGGITQSPKYLFRKEGQNVTLSCEQNLNHDAMYWYRQDPGQGLRLIYYSQIVNDFQKGDIAEGYSVSREKKESFPLTVTSAQKNPTAFYLCASRGVPNEKLFFGSGTQLSVL.

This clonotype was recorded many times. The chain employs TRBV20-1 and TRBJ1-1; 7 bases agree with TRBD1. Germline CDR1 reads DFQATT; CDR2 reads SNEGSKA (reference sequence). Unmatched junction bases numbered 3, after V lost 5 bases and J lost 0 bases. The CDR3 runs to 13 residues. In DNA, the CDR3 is TGCAGTGCTCCACAGGGGATGAACACTGAAGCTTTCTTT. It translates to CSAPQGMNTEAFF.

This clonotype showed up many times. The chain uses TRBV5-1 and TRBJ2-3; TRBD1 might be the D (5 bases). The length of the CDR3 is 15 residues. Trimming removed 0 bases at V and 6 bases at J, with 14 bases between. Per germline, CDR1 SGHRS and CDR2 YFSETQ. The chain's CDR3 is CASSLVQGTTDTQYF. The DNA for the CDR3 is TGCGCCAGCAGCTTGGTGCAGGGAACTACCGATACGCAGTATTTT.

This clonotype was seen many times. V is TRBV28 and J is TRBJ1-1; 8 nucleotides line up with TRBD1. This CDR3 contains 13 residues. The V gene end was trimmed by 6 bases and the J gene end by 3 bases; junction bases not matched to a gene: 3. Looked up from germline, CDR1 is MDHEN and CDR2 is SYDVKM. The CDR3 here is CASRRQGYTEAFF. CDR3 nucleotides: TGTGCCAGCAGAAGACAGGGGTACACTGAAGCTTTCTTT.

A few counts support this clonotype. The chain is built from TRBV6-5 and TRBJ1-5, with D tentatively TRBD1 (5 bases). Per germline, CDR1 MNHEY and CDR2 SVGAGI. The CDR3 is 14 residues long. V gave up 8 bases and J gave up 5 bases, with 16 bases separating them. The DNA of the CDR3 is TGTGCCAGCGGCTTGGGACCGGTTTATCAGCCCCAGCATTTT. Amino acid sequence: CASGLGPVYQPQHF.

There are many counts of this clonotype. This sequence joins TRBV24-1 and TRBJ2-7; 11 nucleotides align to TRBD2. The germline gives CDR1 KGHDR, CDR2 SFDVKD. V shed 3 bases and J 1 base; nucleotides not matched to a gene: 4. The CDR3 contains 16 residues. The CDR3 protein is CATSDPGTSGSYEQYF. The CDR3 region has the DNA TGTGCCACCAGTGATCCCGGGACTAGCGGTTCCTACGAGCAGTACTTC.